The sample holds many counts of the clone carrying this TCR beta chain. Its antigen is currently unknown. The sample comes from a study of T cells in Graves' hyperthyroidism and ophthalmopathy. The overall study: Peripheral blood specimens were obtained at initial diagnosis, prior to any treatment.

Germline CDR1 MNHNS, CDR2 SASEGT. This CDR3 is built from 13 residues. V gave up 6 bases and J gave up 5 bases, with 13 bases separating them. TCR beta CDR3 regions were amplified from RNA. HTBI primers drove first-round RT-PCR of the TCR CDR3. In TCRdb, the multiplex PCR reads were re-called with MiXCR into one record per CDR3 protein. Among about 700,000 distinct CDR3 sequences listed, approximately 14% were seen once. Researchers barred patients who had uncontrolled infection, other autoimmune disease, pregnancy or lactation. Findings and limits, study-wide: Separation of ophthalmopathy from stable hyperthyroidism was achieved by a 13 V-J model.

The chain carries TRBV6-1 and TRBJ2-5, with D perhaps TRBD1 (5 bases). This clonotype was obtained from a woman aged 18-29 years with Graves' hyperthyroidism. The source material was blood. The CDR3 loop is CASSHPGLETQYF. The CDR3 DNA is TGTGCCAGCAGCCACCCAGGGTTGGAGACCCAGTACTTC.